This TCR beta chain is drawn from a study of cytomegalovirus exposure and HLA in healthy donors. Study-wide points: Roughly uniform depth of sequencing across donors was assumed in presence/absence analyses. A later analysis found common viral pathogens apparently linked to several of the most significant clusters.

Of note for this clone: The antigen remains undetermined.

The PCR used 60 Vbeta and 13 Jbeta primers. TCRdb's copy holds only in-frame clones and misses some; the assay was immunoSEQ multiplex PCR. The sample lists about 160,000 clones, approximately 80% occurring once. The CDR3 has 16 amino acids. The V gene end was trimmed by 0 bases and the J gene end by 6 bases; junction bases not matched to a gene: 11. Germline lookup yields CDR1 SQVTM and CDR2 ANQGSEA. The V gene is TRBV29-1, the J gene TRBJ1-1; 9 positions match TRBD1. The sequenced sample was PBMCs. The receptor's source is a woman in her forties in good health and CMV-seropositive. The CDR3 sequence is CSVEEWNEQGAPEAFF. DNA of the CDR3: TGCAGCGTTGAAGAGTGGAACGAACAGGGGGCGCCTGAAGCTTTCTTT.